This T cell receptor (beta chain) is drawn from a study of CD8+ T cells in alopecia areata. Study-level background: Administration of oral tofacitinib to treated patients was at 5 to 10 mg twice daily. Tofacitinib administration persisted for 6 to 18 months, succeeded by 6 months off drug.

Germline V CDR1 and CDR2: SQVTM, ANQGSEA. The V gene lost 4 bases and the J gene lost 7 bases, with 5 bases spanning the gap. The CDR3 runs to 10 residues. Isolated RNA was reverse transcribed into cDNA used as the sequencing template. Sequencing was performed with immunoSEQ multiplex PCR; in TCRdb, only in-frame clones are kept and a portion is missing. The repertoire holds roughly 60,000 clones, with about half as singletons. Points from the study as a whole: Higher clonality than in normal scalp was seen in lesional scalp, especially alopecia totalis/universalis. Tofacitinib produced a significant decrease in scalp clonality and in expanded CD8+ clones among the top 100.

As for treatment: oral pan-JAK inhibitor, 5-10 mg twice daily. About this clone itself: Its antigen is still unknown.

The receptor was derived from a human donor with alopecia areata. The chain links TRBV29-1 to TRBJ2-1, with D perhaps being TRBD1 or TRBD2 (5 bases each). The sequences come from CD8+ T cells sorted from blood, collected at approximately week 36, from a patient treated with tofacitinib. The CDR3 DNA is TGCAGCGTTGGGGGGAATGAGCAGTTCTTC. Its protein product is CSVGGNEQFF.